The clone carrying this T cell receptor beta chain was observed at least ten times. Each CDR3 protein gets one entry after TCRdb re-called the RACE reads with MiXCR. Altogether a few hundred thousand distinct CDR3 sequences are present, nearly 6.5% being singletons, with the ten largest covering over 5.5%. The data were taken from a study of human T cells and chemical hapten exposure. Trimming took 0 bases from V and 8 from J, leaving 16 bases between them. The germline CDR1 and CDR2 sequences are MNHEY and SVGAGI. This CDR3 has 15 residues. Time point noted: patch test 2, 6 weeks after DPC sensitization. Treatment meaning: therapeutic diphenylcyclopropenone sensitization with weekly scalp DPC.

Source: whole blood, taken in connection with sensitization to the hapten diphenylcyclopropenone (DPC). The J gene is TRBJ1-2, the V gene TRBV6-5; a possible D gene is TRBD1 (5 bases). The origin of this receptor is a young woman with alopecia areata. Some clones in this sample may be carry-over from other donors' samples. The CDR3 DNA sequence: TGTGCCAGCAGTTACTCTCTCTCAGGGAGTGGCGGCTACACCTTC. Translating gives CASSYSLSGSGGYTF.